A single sample gave rise to the 8 T cell receptor beta chains below, sequenced in a study of identical twins. MiXCR, run by TCRdb on the 5' RACE reads, gives a single entry per CDR3 protein. The sample has roughly 750,000 distinct CDR3 sequences, around 20% seen once; the top ten hold 4% to 5.5%. These same data were also listed under a study on T cells expressing NK-cell markers.

Sequencing used PBMCs. Source of these receptors: a young woman in good health.

The chain uses TRBV19 and TRBJ2-7; D could derive from TRBD1 or TRBD2 (5 bases each). The CDR3 has 14 residues. Between the trimmed V and J ends, which lost 3 bases and 3 bases, there was a span of 12 bases. In germline, CDR1 is LNHDA, CDR2 SQIVND (reference sequence). The CDR3 sequence: CASSMDPRGYEQYF. CDR3 bases: TGTGCCAGTAGTATGGATCCGAGGGGCTACGAGCAGTACTTC.

V gene TRBV10-2 combines with J gene TRBJ1-5; TRBD1 aligns across 9 bases. V lost 2 bases and J lost 7; bases outside the gene matches: 12. The CDR3 totals 17 residues. Germline V gene sequence: CDR1 WSHSY, CDR2 SAAADI. The chain's CDR3 is CASSETRTGGKGQPQHF. CDR3 sequence (DNA): TGCGCCAGCAGTGAGACCCGCACAGGGGGCAAGGGGCAGCCCCAGCATTTT.

The sample holds a few counts of this clonotype. The CDR3 nucleotides read TGCGCCAGCAGCTTGGGACAGGCCTCGGGGCAGTTCTTC. Residues: CASSLGQASGQFF. This chain connects TRBV4-3 to TRBJ2-1; TRBD1 matches at 8 bases. CDR3 length: 13 residues. The V and J ends lost 5 bases and 12 bases, in that order; junction bases with no gene match: 9. Germline CDR1 and CDR2: LGHNA and YSLEER.

This clonotype was seen repeatedly, ten times or more. V usage is TRBV5-1 and J usage is TRBJ2-1, with 10 bases lining up with TRBD1. The CDR3 is made up of 14 amino acids. Germline V lookup: CDR1 SGHRS, CDR2 YFSETQ. The ends lost 7 bases at V and 8 bases at J; junction bases unmatched: 9. Here the CDR3 DNA reads TGCGCCAGCCGCCGGGGGACAGGGGTCGATGAGCAGTTCTTC. This sequence encodes CASRRGTGVDEQFF.

A few counts support this clonotype. V is TRBV5-1 and J is TRBJ2-1; either TRBD1 or TRBD2 may fit D (5 bases each). The V gene lost 0 bases and the J gene lost 7 bases, with 14 bases spanning the gap. The CDR3 sequence is 15 residues long. CDR1 SGHRS and CDR2 YFSETQ come from the germline V gene. CDR3 nucleotides: TGCGCCAGCAGCTTGGCCCCGCAGGGAGCGAATGAGCAGTTCTTC. Translation gives CASSLAPQGANEQFF.

This clonotype has at least ten counts. V is TRBV5-1 and J is TRBJ2-2, with TRBD1 matching 8 bases. This CDR3 has 17 residues. V was pared by 1 base and J by 6 bases, with 11 bases of the junction left unmatched. Germline CDR1 and CDR2: SGHRS and YFSETQ. The CDR3 bases are TGCGCCAGCAGCTTGAAGCGAGGACAGGGAAGTCCCGGGGAGCTGTTTTTT. Translated: CASSLKRGQGSPGELFF.

Only a few counts were recorded for this clonotype. V gene TRBV20-1 combines with J gene TRBJ2-3; D unresolved. Trimming cost V 3 bases and J 6 bases, with 13 bases left between them. The CDR3 has 13 residues. Per the germline V gene, CDR1 is DFQATT and CDR2 is SNEGSKA (reference sequence). Here the CDR3 reads CSASTSLADTQYF. CDR3 bases: TGCAGTGCTAGTACTTCACTGGCGGATACGCAGTATTTT.

The V call is TRBV25-1, the J call TRBJ2-5; D is ambiguous. V lost 2 bases to trimming and J lost 2 bases, with 12 bases between them. The CDR3 totals 15 residues. Germline V gives CDR1 MGHDK, CDR2 SYGVNS. The CDR3 loop reads CASSERAVGQETQYF. The CDR3 DNA follows: TGTGCCAGCAGTGAACGGGCCGTAGGGCAAGAGACCCAGTACTTC.